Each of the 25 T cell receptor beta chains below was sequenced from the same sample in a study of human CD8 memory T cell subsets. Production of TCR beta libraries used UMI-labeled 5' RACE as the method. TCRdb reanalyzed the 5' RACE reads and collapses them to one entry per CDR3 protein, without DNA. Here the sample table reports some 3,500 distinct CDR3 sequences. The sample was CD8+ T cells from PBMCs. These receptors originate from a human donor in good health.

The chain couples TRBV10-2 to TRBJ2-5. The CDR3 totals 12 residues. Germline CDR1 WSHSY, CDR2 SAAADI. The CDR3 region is CASSELGETQYF.

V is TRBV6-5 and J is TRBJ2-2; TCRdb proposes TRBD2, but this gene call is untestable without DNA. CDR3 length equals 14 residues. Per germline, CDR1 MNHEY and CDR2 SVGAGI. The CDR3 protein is CASRTSGGSGELFF.

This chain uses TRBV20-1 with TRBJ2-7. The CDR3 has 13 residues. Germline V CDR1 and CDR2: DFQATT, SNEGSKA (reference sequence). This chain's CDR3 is CSARSISSYEQYF.

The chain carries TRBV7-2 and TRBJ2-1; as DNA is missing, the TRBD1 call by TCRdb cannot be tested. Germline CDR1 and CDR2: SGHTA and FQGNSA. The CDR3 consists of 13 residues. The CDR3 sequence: CASSRQSYNEQFF.

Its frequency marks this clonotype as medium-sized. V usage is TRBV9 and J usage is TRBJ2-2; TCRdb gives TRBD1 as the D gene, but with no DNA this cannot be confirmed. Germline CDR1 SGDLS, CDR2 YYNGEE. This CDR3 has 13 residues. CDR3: CASSVRGKEELFF.

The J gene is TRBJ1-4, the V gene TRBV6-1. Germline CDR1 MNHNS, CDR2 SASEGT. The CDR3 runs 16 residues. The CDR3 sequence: CASSELATQINEKLFF.

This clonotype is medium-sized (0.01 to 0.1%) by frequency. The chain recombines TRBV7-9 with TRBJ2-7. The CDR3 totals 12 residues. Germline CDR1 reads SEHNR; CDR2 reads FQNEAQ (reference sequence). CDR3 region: CASSPGGYEQYF.

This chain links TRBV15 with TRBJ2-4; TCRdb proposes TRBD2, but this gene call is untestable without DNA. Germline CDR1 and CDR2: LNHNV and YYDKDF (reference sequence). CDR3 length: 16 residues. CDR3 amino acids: CATSGVAGGAKNIQYF.

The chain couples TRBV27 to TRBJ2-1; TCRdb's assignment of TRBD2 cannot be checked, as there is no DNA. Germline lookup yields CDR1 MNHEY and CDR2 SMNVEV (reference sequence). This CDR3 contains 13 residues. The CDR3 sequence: CASSLGTSGRKFF.

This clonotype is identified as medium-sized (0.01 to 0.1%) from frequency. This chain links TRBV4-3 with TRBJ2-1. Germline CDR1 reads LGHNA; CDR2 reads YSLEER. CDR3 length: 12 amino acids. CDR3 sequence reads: CASSLYFGEQFF.

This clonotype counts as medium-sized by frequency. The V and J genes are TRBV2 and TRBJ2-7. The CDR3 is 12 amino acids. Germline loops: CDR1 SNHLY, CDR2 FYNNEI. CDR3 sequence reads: CASGLTEYEQYF.

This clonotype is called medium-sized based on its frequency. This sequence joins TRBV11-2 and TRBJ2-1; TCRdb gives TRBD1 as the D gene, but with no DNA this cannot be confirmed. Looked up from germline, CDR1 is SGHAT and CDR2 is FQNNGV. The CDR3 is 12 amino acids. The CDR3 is CASSSPGNEQFF. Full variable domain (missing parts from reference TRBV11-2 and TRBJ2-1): EAGVAQSPRYKIIEKRQSVAFWCNPISGHATLYWYQQILGQGPKLLIQFQNNGVVDDSQLPKDRFSAERLKGVDSTLKIQPAKLEDSAVYLCASSSPGNEQFFGPGTRLTVL.

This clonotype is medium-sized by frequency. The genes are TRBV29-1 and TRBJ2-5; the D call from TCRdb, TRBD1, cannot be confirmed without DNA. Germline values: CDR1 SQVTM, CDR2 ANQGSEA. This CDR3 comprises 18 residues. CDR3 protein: CSVEDFGQGAGLGETQYF.

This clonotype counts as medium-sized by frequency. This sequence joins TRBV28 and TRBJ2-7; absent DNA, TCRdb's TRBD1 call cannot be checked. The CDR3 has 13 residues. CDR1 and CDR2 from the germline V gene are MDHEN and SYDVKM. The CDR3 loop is CASSLTRANEQYF.

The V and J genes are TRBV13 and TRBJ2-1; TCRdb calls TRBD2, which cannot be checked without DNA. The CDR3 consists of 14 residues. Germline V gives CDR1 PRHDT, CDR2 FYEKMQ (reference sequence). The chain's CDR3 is CASSPRRERNEQFF. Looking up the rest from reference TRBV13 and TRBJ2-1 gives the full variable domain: AAGVIQSPRHLIKEKRETATLKCYPIPRHDTVYWYQQGPGQDPQFLISFYEKMQSDKGSIPDRFSAQQFSDYHSELNMSSLELGDSALYFCASSPRRERNEQFFGPGTRLTVL.

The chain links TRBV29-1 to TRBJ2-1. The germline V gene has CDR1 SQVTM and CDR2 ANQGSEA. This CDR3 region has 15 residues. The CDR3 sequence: CSVERATSLYNEQFF.

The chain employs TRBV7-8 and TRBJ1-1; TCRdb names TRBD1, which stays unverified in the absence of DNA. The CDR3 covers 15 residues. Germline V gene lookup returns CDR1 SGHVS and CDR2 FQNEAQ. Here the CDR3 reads CASSSRDTMNTEAFF. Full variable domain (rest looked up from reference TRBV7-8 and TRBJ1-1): GAGVSQSPRYKVAKRGQDVALRCDPISGHVSLFWYQQALGQGPEFLTYFQNEAQLDKSGLPSDRFFAERPEGSVSTLKIQRTQQEDSAVYLCASSSRDTMNTEAFFGQGTRLTVV.

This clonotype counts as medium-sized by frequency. The CDR3 spells CASSVTGTTNTGELFF. The chain has TRBV7-9 and TRBJ2-2; TCRdb outputs TRBD1, but without DNA this stays unchecked. This CDR3 is 16 amino acids long. Germline V lookup: CDR1 SEHNR, CDR2 FQNEAQ (reference sequence). Based on the CDR3 plus reference TRBV7-9 and TRBJ2-2, the full variable domain is DTGVSQNPRHKITKRGQNVTFRCDPISEHNRLYWYRQTLGQGPEFLTYFQNEAQLEKSRLLSDRFSAERPKGSFSTLEIQRTEQGDSAMYLCASSVTGTTNTGELFFGEGSRLTVL.

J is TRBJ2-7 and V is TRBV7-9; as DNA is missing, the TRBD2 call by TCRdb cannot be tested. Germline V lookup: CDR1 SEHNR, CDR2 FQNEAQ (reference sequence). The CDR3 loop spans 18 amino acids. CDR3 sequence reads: CASSPVLAGGPASYEQYF.

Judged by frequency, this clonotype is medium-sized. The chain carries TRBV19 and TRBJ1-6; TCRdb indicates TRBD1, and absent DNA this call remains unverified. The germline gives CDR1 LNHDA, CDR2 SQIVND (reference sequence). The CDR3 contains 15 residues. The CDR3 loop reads CASRDRVFHNSPLHF.

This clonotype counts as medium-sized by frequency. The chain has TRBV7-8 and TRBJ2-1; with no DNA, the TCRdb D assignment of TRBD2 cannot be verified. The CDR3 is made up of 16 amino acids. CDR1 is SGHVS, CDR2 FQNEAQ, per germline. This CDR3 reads CASSSPADSYVNEQFF. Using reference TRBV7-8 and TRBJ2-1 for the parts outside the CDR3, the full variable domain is GAGVSQSPRYKVAKRGQDVALRCDPISGHVSLFWYQQALGQGPEFLTYFQNEAQLDKSGLPSDRFFAERPEGSVSTLKIQRTQQEDSAVYLCASSSPADSYVNEQFFGPGTRLTVL.

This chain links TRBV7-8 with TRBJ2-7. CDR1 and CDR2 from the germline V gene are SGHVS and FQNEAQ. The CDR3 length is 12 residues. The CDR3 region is CASRGYSSEQYF.

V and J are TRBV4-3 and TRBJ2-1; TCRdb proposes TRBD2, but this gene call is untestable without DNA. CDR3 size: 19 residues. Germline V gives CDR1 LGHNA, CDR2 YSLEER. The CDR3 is CASSPHRIPSGSWDNEQFF.

CDR3 residues: CASSLGVGASDTQYF. The chain combines TRBV28 with TRBJ2-3. Germline CDR1 is MDHEN and CDR2 is SYDVKM. The CDR3 consists of 15 residues.

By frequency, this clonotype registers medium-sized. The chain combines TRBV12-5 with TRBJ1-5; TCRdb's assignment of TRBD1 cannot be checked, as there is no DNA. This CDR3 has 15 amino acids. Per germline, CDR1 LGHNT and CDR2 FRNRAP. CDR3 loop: CASGYGQLSNQPQHF.